One sample yielded the 30 T cell receptor beta chains listed below, sequenced in a study of cytomegalovirus exposure and HLA in healthy donors. The data were produced by immunoSEQ multiplex PCR, yet TCRdb's version contains in-frame clones alone and is incomplete. Of 150,000 to 250,000 clones detected, roughly three quarters appear once; the ten largest clones hold 0.95% to 1.5%. The sample comprised PBMCs. The source of these receptors is a young woman in good health and CMV-seronegative.

This clone was recorded a few times. CDR3 bases: TGTGCCAGCAGAGCCCGGGACAGCCTGGGTCAGCCCCAGCATTTT. Amino acids: CASRARDSLGQPQHF. The chain employs TRBV6-5 and TRBJ1-5; 7 bases are shared with TRBD1. CDR1 and CDR2 from the germline V gene are MNHEY and SVGAGI. The CDR3 spans 15 residues. J lost 6 bases, V lost 6 bases, and 11 bases had no gene match.

This chain joins TRBV28 and TRBJ2-1, with 7 bases matching TRBD2. J gave up 3 bases and V 3 bases, and 5 bases lay outside the gene matches. Germline V CDR1 and CDR2: MDHEN, SYDVKM. This CDR3 region has 15 residues. CDR3 protein: CASSFRLADYNEQFF. The DNA for the CDR3 is TGTGCCAGCAGTTTCCGGCTAGCGGACTACAATGAGCAGTTCTTC.

This sequence joins TRBV19 and TRBJ1-2, with 10 nucleotides matching TRBD1. The CDR3 loop spans 17 amino acids. Germline V lookup: CDR1 LNHDA, CDR2 SQIVND (reference sequence). V was pared by 3 bases and J by 0 bases, with 7 bases of the junction left unmatched. CDR3 DNA: TGTGCCAGTAGTATGACAGGGGGCTCAACAGCTAACTATGGCTACACCTTC. Translated, it gives CASSMTGGSTANYGYTF. Variable domain in full (rest from reference TRBV19 and TRBJ1-2): DGGITQSPKYLFRKEGQNVTLSCEQNLNHDAMYWYRQDPGQGLRLIYYSQIVNDFQKGDIAEGYSVSREKKESFPLTVTSAQKNPTAFYLCASSMTGGSTANYGYTFGSGTRLTVV.

The CDR3 bases are TGTGCCACCAGCAGAGGCCCCCGGGAGCTATACGAGCAGTACTTC. It encodes CATSRGPRELYEQYF. This chain connects TRBV15 to TRBJ2-7; tentatively, D is TRBD2 (6 bases). CDR3 length: 15 residues. Germline V gene lookup returns CDR1 LNHNV and CDR2 YYDKDF (reference sequence). Trimming pared 1 base from V and 4 bases from J, leaving 14 bases between.

The rearrangement joins TRBV10-2 to TRBJ1-2; 9 bases are shared with TRBD1. After removal of 6 bases from V and 2 bases from J, the junction contained 4 bases not matched to a gene. This CDR3 has 14 amino acids. The germline V gene encodes CDR1 WSHSY and CDR2 SAAADI. The CDR3 bases are TGCGCCAGCAGGGAGGGACAGGGAAACTATGGCTACACCTTC. Protein sequence: CASREGQGNYGYTF.

The CDR3 reads CASSLDRGTGYGYTF. In DNA form, the CDR3 reads TGTGCCAGCAGCTTGGATCGGGGTACGGGGTATGGCTACACCTTC. V and J are TRBV5-4 and TRBJ1-2; D uncertain. Trimming shortened V by 0 bases and J by 5 bases, and 14 bases separated the two germline ends. Germline V gives CDR1 SGHNT, CDR2 YYREEE (reference sequence). The CDR3 consists of 15 residues.

The rearrangement joins TRBV6-1 to TRBJ1-6; 7 bases line up with TRBD1. CDR1 and CDR2 from the germline V gene are MNHNS and SASEGT. The CDR3 totals 14 residues. The trim removed 2 bases at V and 10 bases at J, leaving 5 bases unmatched. This CDR3 reads CASSERGGESPLHF. CDR3 nucleotide sequence: TGTGCCAGCAGTGAACGAGGGGGCGAATCACCCCTCCACTTT.

The chain links TRBV5-1 to TRBJ2-2; 10 bases are shared with TRBD1. CDR1 and CDR2 (germline): SGHRS, YFSETQ. J lost 4 bases, V lost 4 bases, and 4 bases had no gene match. The CDR3 runs to 15 residues. CDR3 DNA: TGCGCCAGCAGCCTGGGACAGGGGTTCACCGGGGAGCTGTTTTTT. This translates into CASSLGQGFTGELFF.

The CDR3: CAWSHIKTGTFHYGYTF. The CDR3 DNA reads as TGTGCCTGGAGTCATATCAAGACAGGGACCTTTCACTATGGCTACACCTTC. The genes are TRBV30 and TRBJ1-2; 7 bases are a match to TRBD1. The CDR3 spans 17 residues. Unmatched junction bases numbered 15, after V lost 2 bases and J lost 3 bases. Germline CDR1 reads GTSNPN; CDR2 reads SVGIG (reference sequence).

V and J are TRBV6-5 and TRBJ2-5; D perhaps matches TRBD2 (5 bases). This CDR3 is built from 15 residues. Per germline, CDR1 MNHEY and CDR2 SVGAGI. The V and J ends lost 0 bases and 3 bases respectively, with 11 bases between them. Here the CDR3 DNA reads TGTGCCAGCAGTTACTCCCGGGGAAGAGAAGAGACCCAGTACTTC. This gives the protein CASSYSRGREETQYF.

The chain employs TRBV18 and TRBJ1-1; a weak D match, TRBD1 (6 bases). V lost 6 bases and J lost 5, with 13 bases in between. This CDR3 spans 13 amino acids. Germline values: CDR1 KGHSH, CDR2 LQKENI. CDR3 nucleotides: TGTGCCAGCTCCCCAGGGGCCCGGACTGAAGCTTTCTTT. Amino acid sequence: CASSPGARTEAFF. The full variable domain, with the rest looked up from reference TRBV18 and TRBJ1-1, is NAGVMQNPRHLVRRRGQEARLRCSPMKGHSHVYWYRQLPEEGLKFMVYLQKENIIDESGMPKERFSAEFPKEGPSILRIQQVVRGDSAAYFCASSPGARTEAFFGQGTRLTVV.

The V and J genes are TRBV19 and TRBJ2-3; a possible D gene is TRBD2 (6 bases). The CDR3 is 10 amino acids. V was pared by 4 bases and J by 12 bases, with 8 bases between. The germline CDR1 and CDR2 sequences are LNHDA and SQIVND (reference sequence). The CDR3, as DNA: TGTGCCAGTAGTAGCGGGATCCAGTATTTT. It is translated as CASSSGIQYF.

This sequence joins TRBV19 and TRBJ2-7; 11 bases are a match to TRBD2. The CDR3 has 17 residues. Germline V gene lookup returns CDR1 LNHDA and CDR2 SQIVND (reference sequence). The junction had 14 bases not matched to a gene; V was cut back by 3 bases and J by 7 bases. Here the CDR3 reads CASSIMTSGALMGEQYF. As DNA, the CDR3 is TGTGCCAGTAGTATCATGACTAGCGGGGCCTTGATGGGGGAGCAGTACTTC. The full variable domain, its missing parts supplied by reference TRBV19 and TRBJ2-7, is DGGITQSPKYLFRKEGQNVTLSCEQNLNHDAMYWYRQDPGQGLRLIYYSQIVNDFQKGDIAEGYSVSREKKESFPLTVTSAQKNPTAFYLCASSIMTSGALMGEQYFGPGTRLTVT.

This clone was counted between two and nine times. Other DNA sequences in the same sample also yield this CDR3. V gene TRBV7-9 combines with J gene TRBJ1-2; no clear D gene. There are 12 residues in the CDR3. V was clipped by 2 bases and J by 8 bases, with 9 bases between them. From germline, CDR1 is SEHNR and CDR2 FQNEAQ (reference sequence). The CDR3 sequence is CASSLRGHGYTF. The DNA of the CDR3 is TGTGCCAGCAGCTTACGAGGGCACGGCTACACCTTC.

The chain has TRBV7-9 and TRBJ2-5, with a possible D match to TRBD2 (5 bases). Germline V lookup: CDR1 SEHNR, CDR2 FQNEAQ (reference sequence). Trimming pared 7 bases from V and 4 bases from J, leaving 13 bases between. CDR3 length: 13 amino acids. The CDR3 DNA sequence: TGTGCCAGCACCGTCCTAGCCCCAGAGACCCAGTACTTC. This gives the protein CASTVLAPETQYF.

This clone has more than one count but fewer than ten. The chain carries TRBV30 and TRBJ2-2; D uncertain. V lost 2 bases to trimming and J lost 3 bases, with 10 bases between them. From germline, CDR1 is GTSNPN and CDR2 SVGIG (reference sequence). There are 14 residues in the CDR3. The CDR3 reads CAWSLSSYTGELFF. Written as DNA, the CDR3 is TGTGCCTGGAGTCTGAGTAGCTACACCGGGGAGCTGTTTTTT.

V is TRBV5-1 and J is TRBJ2-7; 11 bases agree with TRBD1. Germline V lookup: CDR1 SGHRS, CDR2 YFSETQ. The trim removed 1 base at V and 6 bases at J, leaving 12 bases unmatched. The CDR3 loop spans 17 amino acids. The CDR3 sequence: CASSLTGQGDPYVEQYF. The CDR3 DNA is TGCGCCAGCAGCTTGACGGGACAGGGGGATCCCTATGTCGAGCAGTACTTC. The complete variable domain, with remaining parts taken from reference TRBV5-1 and TRBJ2-7, reads KAGVTQTPRYLIKTRGQQVTLSCSPISGHRSVSWYQQTPGQGLQFLFEYFSETQRNKGNFPGRFSGRQFSNSRSEMNVSTLELGDSALYLCASSLTGQGDPYVEQYFGPGTRLTVT.

This clone was observed a single time. The rearrangement uses TRBV6-5 and TRBJ2-3; 12 bases are a match to TRBD2. Germline CDR1 MNHEY, CDR2 SVGAGI. The CDR3 is 15 amino acids. With V trimmed by 6 bases and J by 3 bases, 4 bases remained unmatched. This chain's CDR3 is CASRGTSGSTDTQYF. The CDR3 coding sequence is TGTGCCAGCAGGGGGACTAGCGGGTCAACAGATACGCAGTATTTT.

This chain connects TRBV7-9 to TRBJ2-7; 9 nucleotides agree with TRBD1. Germline V gene lookup returns CDR1 SEHNR and CDR2 FQNEAQ (reference sequence). With V trimmed by 5 bases and J by 3 bases, 8 bases remained unmatched. The CDR3 totals 15 residues. The DNA for the CDR3 is TGTGCCAGCAGCCTAACCGGGACAGGGTACTACGAGCAGTACTTC. This codes for CASSLTGTGYYEQYF.

V and J are TRBV2 and TRBJ2-5, with D possibly being TRBD1 (6 bases). CDR3 length equals 15 residues. Trimming stripped 7 bases from V and 3 bases from J, with 18 bases between. The germline V gene has CDR1 SNHLY and CDR2 FYNNEI. CDR3 sequence reads: CASKRSRAGEETQYF. DNA of the CDR3: TGTGCCAGCAAAAGGTCCCGGGCAGGGGAAGAGACCCAGTACTTC.

There are a few counts of this clone. The chain joins TRBV11-2 to TRBJ2-7; 13 bases fit TRBD2. Trimming took 4 bases from V and 3 from J; bases not matched to a gene: 6. Germline CDR1 and CDR2: SGHAT and FQNNGV. The CDR3 is made up of 16 amino acids. The CDR3 protein is CASSYRTSGGSYEQYF. For the CDR3, the DNA is TGTGCCAGCAGCTACCGGACTAGCGGGGGTAGCTACGAGCAGTACTTC. Full variable domain (remainder filled in from reference TRBV11-2 and TRBJ2-7): EAGVAQSPRYKIIEKRQSVAFWCNPISGHATLYWYQQILGQGPKLLIQFQNNGVVDDSQLPKDRFSAERLKGVDSTLKIQPAKLEDSAVYLCASSYRTSGGSYEQYFGPGTRLTVT.

The genes are TRBV7-9 and TRBJ1-5; 7 bases align to TRBD1. The CDR3 is 13 residues long. The junction had 6 bases not matched to a gene; V was cut back by 4 bases and J by 9 bases. Germline CDR1 is SEHNR and CDR2 is FQNEAQ (reference sequence). The DNA for the CDR3 is TGTGCCAGCAGCTCCGACAGGGTGGGGCCCCAGCATTTT. Protein sequence: CASSSDRVGPQHF.

This chain joins TRBV4-2 and TRBJ2-3; 10 bases are shared with TRBD2. V was pared by 1 base and J by 0 bases, with 7 bases of the junction left unmatched. This CDR3 region has 18 residues. The germline V gene has CDR1 LGHNA and CDR2 YNFKEQ. Here the CDR3 DNA reads TGTGCCAGCAGCCAAGGAGCGGGAGGGCCGACTAGCACAGATACGCAGTATTTT. Its protein is CASSQGAGGPTSTDTQYF.

V is TRBV10-3 and J is TRBJ2-7; the match to TRBD2 covers 15 bases. This CDR3 spans 17 amino acids. Germline V gene lookup returns CDR1 ENHRY and CDR2 SYGVKD. V shed 8 bases, J shed 9 bases, and the junction held 17 bases outside the gene matches. This chain's CDR3 is CAIRGDIGLAGGPGQYF. The DNA for the CDR3 is TGTGCCATCCGAGGAGACATCGGACTAGCGGGAGGGCCGGGGCAGTACTTC.

This clone occurred a few times. The gene calls are TRBV10-3 and TRBJ2-7, with D hard to call. V lost 11 bases and J 5 bases, leaving 19 bases between the germline ends. CDR3 length: 13 amino acids. Germline-derived CDR1 and CDR2 are ENHRY and SYGVKD. CDR3 in amino acids: CALKPRWSDEQYF. CDR3 in DNA: TGTGCCCTTAAACCTAGGTGGTCGGACGAGCAGTACTTC.

This chain joins TRBV5-1 and TRBJ2-1; 14 positions agree with TRBD2. There are 16 residues in the CDR3. Trimming cost V 4 bases and J 6 bases; bases outside gene matches: 6. The germline V gene has CDR1 SGHRS and CDR2 YFSETQ. The CDR3 nucleotides are TGCGCCAGCAGCGTTCCGACTAGCGGGAGGGCCAATGAGCAGTTCTTC. It translates to CASSVPTSGRANEQFF.

J is TRBJ2-7 and V is TRBV10-3, with 8 bases fitting TRBD1. Trimming removed 6 bases from V and 2 bases from J; junction bases left unmatched: 6. This CDR3 comprises 14 residues. Germline V lookup: CDR1 ENHRY, CDR2 SYGVKD. The CDR3 region is CAISGQGEAYEQYF. CDR3 nucleotides: TGTGCCATCAGCGGACAGGGAGAAGCCTACGAGCAGTACTTC.

The chain employs TRBV19 and TRBJ1-2; TRBD1 agrees at 7 bases. V shed 8 bases and J 8 bases; nucleotides not matched to a gene: 5. The CDR3 runs to 11 residues. Germline-derived CDR1 and CDR2 are LNHDA and SQIVND (reference sequence). CDR3 coding DNA: TGTGCCAGTGGGGCAGGGGGAGGCTACACCTTC. It yields the protein CASGAGGGYTF.

The rearrangement links TRBV27 to TRBJ2-1; TRBD2 aligns across 12 bases. The CDR3 has 16 residues. V shed 6 bases and J 5 bases; nucleotides not matched to a gene: 8. The germline V gene has CDR1 MNHEY and CDR2 SMNVEV (reference sequence). The chain's CDR3 is CASRPWTSGVDNEQFF. The CDR3 DNA reads TGTGCCAGCAGACCCTGGACTAGCGGGGTCGACAATGAGCAGTTCTTC.

The V and J genes are TRBV28 and TRBJ1-6; no clear D. Between the trimmed V and J ends, which lost 6 bases and 9 bases, there was a span of 18 bases. This CDR3 has 15 residues. Germline lookup yields CDR1 MDHEN and CDR2 SYDVKM. CDR3 loop: CASRAPRGSGSPLHF. The CDR3 DNA follows: TGTGCCAGCAGGGCTCCCCGAGGTAGCGGTTCACCCCTCCACTTT.